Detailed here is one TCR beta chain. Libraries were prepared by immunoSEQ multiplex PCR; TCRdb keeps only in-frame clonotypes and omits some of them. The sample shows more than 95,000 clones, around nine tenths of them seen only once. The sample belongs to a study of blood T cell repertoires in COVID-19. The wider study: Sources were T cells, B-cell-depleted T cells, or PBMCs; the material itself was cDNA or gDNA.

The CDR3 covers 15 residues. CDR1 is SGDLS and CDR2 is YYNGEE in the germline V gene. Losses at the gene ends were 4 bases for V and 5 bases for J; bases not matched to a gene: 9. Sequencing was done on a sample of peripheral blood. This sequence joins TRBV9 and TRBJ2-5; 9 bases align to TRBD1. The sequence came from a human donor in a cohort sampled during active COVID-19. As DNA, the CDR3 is TGTGCCAGCAGCAAAGGAGCGACAGGGGGGGAGACCCAGTACTTC. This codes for CASSKGATGGETQYF.